This T cell receptor (beta chain) emerged from a study of OX40 agonist ivuxolimab in advanced cancers. Across the whole study: Ivuxolimab was delivered to patients intravenously every 2 weeks at doses spanning 0.01 to 10 mg/kg.

Points on this clone: Antigen unknown.

A history of autoimmune disease or systemic immunosuppression excluded patients. Findings and limits, study-wide: Relative to CD4+ cells, CD8+ T cells on average had more expanded clones. Also showing low normalized T-cell clonal expansion were some of the nonresponders.

The CDR3 runs to 15 residues. The germline V gene encodes CDR1 SNHLY and CDR2 FYNNEI. The V and J ends lost 1 base and 4 bases, in that order; junction bases with no gene match: 2. Here immunoSEQ multiplex PCR was the method, and the copy in TCRdb shows in-frame clones only, minus some. In the table there are roughly 50,000 clones, roughly 89% of which are singletons. This clonotype was obtained from an adult with an advanced solid tumor such as melanoma, head and neck, liver or kidney cancer. J is TRBJ2-2 and V is TRBV2; the match to TRBD1 covers 8 bases. The material was CD4+ or CD8+ T cells sorted from blood, obtained in a trial of the OX40 agonist ivuxolimab. CDR3 nucleotide sequence: TGTGCCAGCAGTGAAGGCCAGGGGGCCACCGGGGAGCTGTTTTTT. Translation: CASSEGQGATGELFF.